A selection of T cell receptor beta chains follows, all from one sample in a study of neurological immune-mediated disorders. TCRdb re-called the 5' RACE reads with MiXCR, one entry per CDR3 protein. The sample has around 64,000 distinct CDR3 sequences, 3% to 4% seen once. The sequenced material came from PBMCs. Receptor source: a woman aged 45-60 years with multiple sclerosis. The CDR3 runs from the conserved cysteine through the conserved F or W. The order of the fields is clone size, V gene, D gene, J gene, CDR3 DNA, CDR3 protein. A D gene is named only where the DNA matches it firmly. The size entry is marked missing in some rows and otherwise reads once, few, many or a size class.

abundance: many
v_gene: TRBV6-6
d_gene: TRBD2
j_gene: TRBJ2-7
CDR3nt: TGTGCCAGCAGAGGGACTAGCGGGACCTACGAGCAGTACTTC
CDR3aa: CASRGTSGTYEQYF

abundance: many
v_gene: TRBV6-5
d_gene: TRBD1
j_gene: TRBJ1-2
CDR3nt: TGTGCCAGCAGAGCCTCAGGGGGCGATGGCTATGGCTACACCTTC
CDR3aa: CASRASGGDGYGYTF

abundance: many
v_gene: TRBV2
d_gene: -
j_gene: TRBJ2-5
CDR3nt: TGTGCCAGCCTACTCCAAGAGACCCAGTACTTC
CDR3aa: CASLLQETQYF

abundance: many
v_gene: TRBV4-2
d_gene: -
j_gene: TRBJ2-3
CDR3nt: TGTGCCAGCAGCCGGACGGTTACTAGTCGTACAGATACGCAGTATTTT
CDR3aa: CASSRTVTSRTDTQYF

abundance: many
v_gene: TRBV5-1
d_gene: TRBD2
j_gene: TRBJ2-3
CDR3nt: TGCGCCAGCAGCTTCGCGACTAGCGGACTCACAGATACGCAGTATTTT
CDR3aa: CASSFATSGLTDTQYF

abundance: many
v_gene: TRBV15
d_gene: -
j_gene: TRBJ2-3
CDR3nt: TGTGCCACCAGCAGAGATCAAAGCATCGGAGGCACAGATACGCAGTATTTT
CDR3aa: CATSRDQSIGGTDTQYF

abundance: many
v_gene: TRBV5-1
d_gene: TRBD1
j_gene: TRBJ2-7
CDR3nt: TGCGCCAGCAGCCCGACAGGGACCTACGAGCAGTACTTC
CDR3aa: CASSPTGTYEQYF

abundance: many
v_gene: TRBV20-1
d_gene: TRBD2
j_gene: TRBJ2-1
CDR3nt: TGCAGTGCTACCCCAAGCCGGGGGGGCCTCTACAATGAGCAGTTCTTC
CDR3aa: CSATPSRGGLYNEQFF

abundance: many
v_gene: TRBV20-1
d_gene: -
j_gene: TRBJ2-4
CDR3nt: TGCAGTGCTAGAGATCTGGGGGACTTGGGGCAAAACATTCAGTACTTC
CDR3aa: CSARDLGDLGQNIQYF

abundance: many
v_gene: TRBV5-6
d_gene: -
j_gene: TRBJ1-2
CDR3nt: TGTGCCAGCAGCTTGGGGGAACGGTATGGCTACACCTTC
CDR3aa: CASSLGERYGYTF

abundance: -
v_gene: TRBV25-1
d_gene: -
j_gene: TRBJ1-5
CDR3nt: TGTGCCAGCAGCGGGGTAGGCAATCAGCCCCAGCATTTT
CDR3aa: CASSGVGNQPQHF

abundance: many
v_gene: TRBV12-3/TRBV12-4
d_gene: -
j_gene: TRBJ2-3
CDR3nt: TGTGCCAGCAGTTTGTATGATACGCAGTATTTT
CDR3aa: CASSLYDTQYF

abundance: many
v_gene: TRBV7-9
d_gene: -
j_gene: TRBJ2-1
CDR3nt: TGTGCCAGCAGCAAAGTGAGCTCCTACAATGAGCAGTTCTTC
CDR3aa: CASSKVSSYNEQFF

abundance: many
v_gene: TRBV12-3/TRBV12-4
d_gene: -
j_gene: TRBJ2-4
CDR3nt: TGTGCCAGCAGTGGGAACGCGGGCAGCCTACTCCCGTACTTC
CDR3aa: CASSGNAGSLLPYF

abundance: many
v_gene: TRBV5-1
d_gene: TRBD1
j_gene: TRBJ1-6
CDR3nt: TGCGCCAGCAGCCTGACAGGGCTGACTTCACCCCTCCACTTT
CDR3aa: CASSLTGLTSPLHF

abundance: many
v_gene: TRBV6-2/TRBV6-3
d_gene: -
j_gene: TRBJ1-1
CDR3nt: TGTGCCAGCAGCCGAGCCACCACTGAAGCTTTCTTT
CDR3aa: CASSRATTEAFF

abundance: many
v_gene: TRBV5-1
d_gene: -
j_gene: TRBJ2-7
CDR3nt: TGCGCCAGCAGCTTGGAGGGCAGGGCCTACGAGCAGTACTTC
CDR3aa: CASSLEGRAYEQYF

abundance: -
v_gene: TRBV7-2
d_gene: TRBD2
j_gene: TRBJ2-3
CDR3nt: TGTGCCAGCAGCTTAGATGGCGGGAGGGCCGGGGATACGCAGTATTTT
CDR3aa: CASSLDGGRAGDTQYF

abundance: many
v_gene: TRBV7-8
d_gene: -
j_gene: TRBJ2-7
CDR3nt: TGTGCCAGCAGCCCACCTACGACAGTCGAACTACGCGAGCAGTACTTC
CDR3aa: CASSPPTTVELREQYF

abundance: many
v_gene: TRBV7-6
d_gene: -
j_gene: TRBJ2-5
CDR3nt: TGTGCCAGCACCCAAGGGCGGGAGACCCAGTACTTC
CDR3aa: CASTQGRETQYF

abundance: medium-sized
v_gene: TRBV20-1
d_gene: TRBD2
j_gene: TRBJ2-3
CDR3nt: TGCAGTGCTAGAGATCAATTAGCGGGAGACTCAGATACGCAGTATTTT
CDR3aa: CSARDQLAGDSDTQYF

abundance: many
v_gene: TRBV5-1
d_gene: -
j_gene: TRBJ2-3
CDR3nt: TGCGCCAGCAGCCCCTATAGGGGGGCTGATACGCAGTATTTT
CDR3aa: CASSPYRGADTQYF

abundance: many
v_gene: TRBV6-2/TRBV6-3
d_gene: -
j_gene: TRBJ1-5
CDR3nt: TGTGCCAGCCGTACGAGGGGCGAGGGGCCCTACAATCAGCCCCAGCATTTT
CDR3aa: CASRTRGEGPYNQPQHF

abundance: -
v_gene: TRBV7-2
d_gene: -
j_gene: TRBJ2-3
CDR3nt: TGTGCCAGCCTGGGCCACCCCGCCAGTGGAGGATCAAGCACAGATACGCAGTATTTT
CDR3aa: CASLGHPASGGSSTDTQYF

abundance: many
v_gene: TRBV12-3/TRBV12-4
d_gene: -
j_gene: TRBJ2-2
CDR3nt: TGTGCCAGCAGTCTATTAGTTCCCGGGGAGCTGTTTTTT
CDR3aa: CASSLLVPGELFF

abundance: many
v_gene: TRBV14
d_gene: -
j_gene: TRBJ2-7
CDR3nt: TGTGCCAGCAGCCAAGATCGTTTTTTCGGTGGGCCCGTCTACGAGCAGTACTTC
CDR3aa: CASSQDRFFGGPVYEQYF

abundance: many
v_gene: TRBV11-3
d_gene: TRBD2
j_gene: TRBJ2-1
CDR3nt: TGTGCCAGCAGACCTAGCGGACCCTCCTACAATGAGCAGTTCTTC
CDR3aa: CASRPSGPSYNEQFF

abundance: many
v_gene: TRBV12-3/TRBV12-4
d_gene: TRBD1
j_gene: TRBJ2-7
CDR3nt: TGTGCCAGCTTTCCAAGGCCAGGGGGCACCCCCTACGAGCAGTACTTC
CDR3aa: CASFPRPGGTPYEQYF

abundance: many
v_gene: TRBV6-6
d_gene: -
j_gene: TRBJ2-4
CDR3nt: TGTGCCACGGCACGACAGTCGGACATTCAGTACTTC
CDR3aa: CATARQSDIQYF

abundance: many
v_gene: TRBV28
d_gene: -
j_gene: TRBJ2-3
CDR3nt: TGTGCCAGCAGTTCCCGGACCACAGATACGCAGTATTTT
CDR3aa: CASSSRTTDTQYF

abundance: many
v_gene: TRBV12-3/TRBV12-4
d_gene: -
j_gene: TRBJ1-3
CDR3nt: TGTGCCAGCAGTTCCTCCGTAAACACCATATATTTT
CDR3aa: CASSSSVNTIYF

abundance: many
v_gene: TRBV5-1
d_gene: -
j_gene: TRBJ1-2
CDR3nt: TGCGCCAGCAGCTTGACCGGGGCACGAGACGGCTACACCTTC
CDR3aa: CASSLTGARDGYTF

abundance: many
v_gene: TRBV12-3/TRBV12-4
d_gene: TRBD1
j_gene: TRBJ1-5
CDR3nt: TGTGCCAGCAGTCCCGCCCTGACAGGGCTCAATCAGCCCCAGCATTTT
CDR3aa: CASSPALTGLNQPQHF

abundance: many
v_gene: TRBV15
d_gene: -
j_gene: TRBJ1-4
CDR3nt: TGTGCCACCAGCAGGGATAGGCCGGCCGGGGCGATTTTT
CDR3aa: CATSRDRPAGAIF

abundance: many
v_gene: TRBV12-3/TRBV12-4
d_gene: TRBD2
j_gene: TRBJ2-7
CDR3nt: TGTGCCAGCAGTCCCGTAGGTAGCGGGTACGAGCAGTACTTC
CDR3aa: CASSPVGSGYEQYF

abundance: many
v_gene: TRBV28
d_gene: TRBD1
j_gene: TRBJ2-4
CDR3nt: TGTGCCAGCAGTTTATCCGGGACAGGGAAAAACATTCAGTACTTC
CDR3aa: CASSLSGTGKNIQYF

abundance: many
v_gene: TRBV7-9
d_gene: -
j_gene: TRBJ1-2
CDR3nt: TGTGCTCTCGGGCAGGGGCAAGGCTACACCTTC
CDR3aa: CALGQGQGYTF

abundance: many
v_gene: TRBV5-1
d_gene: TRBD2
j_gene: TRBJ2-1
CDR3nt: TGCGCCAGCAGACAGCTAGCGGGAGAATACAATGAGCAGTTCTTC
CDR3aa: CASRQLAGEYNEQFF

abundance: many
v_gene: TRBV5-1
d_gene: TRBD1
j_gene: TRBJ2-4
CDR3nt: TGCGCCAGCAGCTTGGAGGGACAGGGTACCATTCAGTACTTC
CDR3aa: CASSLEGQGTIQYF

abundance: many
v_gene: TRBV18
d_gene: -
j_gene: TRBJ1-3
CDR3nt: TGTGCCAGCTCATTTGGTCTAACCGACTCTGGAAACACCATATATTTT
CDR3aa: CASSFGLTDSGNTIYF

abundance: many
v_gene: TRBV20-1
d_gene: -
j_gene: TRBJ1-2
CDR3nt: TGCAGTGCTAGCCAGGGCCAGGGCTACACCTTC
CDR3aa: CSASQGQGYTF